Here is one T cell receptor beta chain with its context. The target antigen is unknown. CDR3 length: 16 residues. Germline V lookup: CDR1 MRHNA, CDR2 SNTAGT. V gave up 1 base and J gave up 2 bases; unmatched junction bases: 3. Documented time point: after dendritic cell vaccination, including at tumor progression/relapse. These data are taken from a study of glioma-infiltrating T cells after dendritic cell vaccination. Study context: Autologous tumor lysate-pulsed dendritic cell vaccination was given between about 2003 and 2013. General study findings and limits: The cohort had few patients with full blood and tumor sets.

The primer mix had 60 V beta and 13 J beta primers. Measured with immunoSEQ multiplex PCR; TCRdb has only the in-frame clones, and not every one. The data show some 110,000 clones, 85% to 90% seen once. This receptor was taken from a human donor with glioblastoma. The chain uses TRBV6-4 and TRBJ2-1; 9 bases are a match to TRBD2. The starting material was blood, obtained after dendritic cell vaccination. CDR3 in DNA: TGTGCCAGCAGTGACTGGTCTAGCGGGGCCTACAATGAGCAGTTCTTC. Translation: CASSDWSSGAYNEQFF.